Presented here are 12 T cell receptor beta chains from one specimen sequenced in a study of blood T cells in healthy people across ages. Alongside a J-beta primer mix, a sample-barcoded 5' primer served in a second PCR lasting roughly 7 to 12 cycles. TCRdb re-called the 5' RACE reads through MiXCR, storing one row per CDR3 protein. The sample carries about 1.4 million distinct CDR3 sequences, approximately 59% recorded once. The specimen sequenced was blood. These receptors originate from a man between 18 and 35 years old in good health.

The chain couples TRBV5-1 to TRBJ2-1; TRBD1 matches 9 bases. The CDR3 is 14 amino acids. Losses at the gene ends were 4 bases for V and 4 bases for J; bases not matched to a gene: 3. In germline, CDR1 is SGHRS, CDR2 YFSETQ. CDR3 region: CASSGDRVYNEQFF. CDR3 nucleotides: TGCGCCAGCAGCGGGGACAGGGTATACAATGAGCAGTTCTTC. Full variable domain (rest looked up from reference TRBV5-1 and TRBJ2-1): KAGVTQTPRYLIKTRGQQVTLSCSPISGHRSVSWYQQTPGQGLQFLFEYFSETQRNKGNFPGRFSGRQFSNSRSEMNVSTLELGDSALYLCASSGDRVYNEQFFGPGTRLTVL.

The sample holds a few counts of this clonotype. The CDR3 is CASSLASQGPNQPQHF. The CDR3 DNA reads as TGTGCCAGCAGTTTAGCTTCACAGGGACCGAATCAGCCCCAGCATTTT. The chain recombines TRBV12-3 or TRBV12-4 with TRBJ1-5; weak D call: TRBD1 (6 bases). This CDR3 spans 16 amino acids. V was clipped by 0 bases and J by 4 bases, with 13 bases between them.

This chain connects TRBV11-2 to TRBJ2-7, with a weak D call TRBD2 (6 bases). The CDR3 extends over 15 amino acids. V shed 10 bases and J shed 0 bases, with 19 bases lying between them. Germline V lookup: CDR1 SGHAT, CDR2 FQNNGV. The DNA of the CDR3 is TGTGCCACCCGACTGGCGGGACGGAGCTCCTACGAGCAGTACTTC. Its protein is CATRLAGRSSYEQYF.

This chain's CDR3 is CASIRGDNEQFF. The CDR3 DNA reads TGTGCCAGCATTCGGGGGGACAATGAGCAGTTCTTC. V and J are TRBV6-6 and TRBJ2-1; the match to TRBD2 covers 7 bases. This CDR3 is built from 12 residues. J gave up 5 bases and V 7 bases, and 2 bases lay outside the gene matches. The germline V gene has CDR1 MNHNY and CDR2 SVGAGI (reference sequence).

V is TRBV3-1 and J is TRBJ1-2; tentative D call: TRBD1 (5 bases). V lost 6 bases and J lost 2, with 16 bases in between. CDR3 length: 15 residues. Per germline, CDR1 LGHDT and CDR2 YNNKEL (reference sequence). The CDR3 region is CASSRIPGPNYGYTF. The CDR3 region has the DNA TGTGCCAGCAGTCGAATCCCGGGGCCAAACTATGGCTACACCTTC.

This clonotype showed up just once. The chain employs TRBV27 and TRBJ2-7; the match to TRBD2 covers 7 bases. This CDR3 spans 8 amino acids. Germline loops: CDR1 MNHEY, CDR2 SMNVEV (reference sequence). CDR3 in amino acids: CAGGEQYF. CDR3 sequence (DNA): TGTGCGGGGGGGGAGCAGTACTTC.

The chain joins TRBV28 to TRBJ2-5; 10 nucleotides agree with TRBD2. After removal of 6 bases from V and 11 bases from J, the junction contained 15 bases not matched to a gene. Germline CDR1 and CDR2: MDHEN and SYDVKM. This CDR3 has 15 amino acids. The CDR3, as DNA: TGTGCCAGCAGATATAGCGGGGGGCTCTACAATGAGCAGTACTTC. This translates into CASRYSGGLYNEQYF.

The rearrangement links TRBV28 to TRBJ2-2; D is perhaps TRBD1 (6 bases). CDR1 and CDR2 from the germline V gene are MDHEN and SYDVKM. The CDR3 runs to 15 residues. The V end lost 7 bases, the J end lost 2 bases, and 14 bases lay between the germline ends. In DNA form, the CDR3 reads TGTGCCAGCACCGGGGCAGGGGAAAACACCGGGGAGCTGTTTTTT. Translating it yields CASTGAGENTGELFF.

As for this clonotype: At one end, the junction sequence differs from germline, possibly due to a read error. The CDR3 loop is CASSDSGENSPLHF. The DNA of the CDR3 is TGTGCCAGCAGTGACTCAGGGGAAAATTCACCCCTCCACTTT. The chain uses TRBV6-2 or TRBV6-3 and TRBJ1-6; tentatively, D is TRBD1 (6 bases). The CDR3 extends over 14 amino acids. CDR1 is MNHEY and CDR2 is SVGEGT in the germline V gene.

This sequence joins TRBV7-2 and TRBJ2-2; 12 positions match TRBD2. The J segment lost 2 bases and the V segment lost 5 bases, leaving 6 bases of the junction unmatched. This CDR3 comprises 17 residues. The V gene's germline CDR1 is SGHTA and CDR2 FQGNSA. CDR3 coding DNA: TGTGCCAGCAGCACCCGGACTAGCGGGGACAACACCGGGGAGCTGTTTTTT. Encoded protein: CASSTRTSGDNTGELFF.

As for this clonotype: The junction differs from germline at one of its ends, possibly a read error. The chain links TRBV4-1 to TRBJ2-7, with 10 bases matching TRBD1. The germline CDR1 and CDR2 sequences are MGHRA and YSYEKL. This CDR3 is built from 18 residues. CDR3 loop: CASSRIPEGDRGSCEQYF. CDR3 DNA sequence: TGCGCCAGCAGCCGAATCCCGGAGGGGGACAGGGGATCCTGCGAGCAGTACTTC.

The table lists this clonotype with a few counts. This chain connects TRBV29-1 to TRBJ2-7, with 7 bases lining up with TRBD1. Unmatched junction bases numbered 3, after V lost 0 bases and J lost 1 base. This CDR3 is 14 amino acids long. Germline V gives CDR1 SQVTM, CDR2 ANQGSEA. DNA of the CDR3: TGCAGCGTTGAAGAAGGACAGGTTTCCTACGAGCAGTACTTC. It is translated as CSVEEGQVSYEQYF.